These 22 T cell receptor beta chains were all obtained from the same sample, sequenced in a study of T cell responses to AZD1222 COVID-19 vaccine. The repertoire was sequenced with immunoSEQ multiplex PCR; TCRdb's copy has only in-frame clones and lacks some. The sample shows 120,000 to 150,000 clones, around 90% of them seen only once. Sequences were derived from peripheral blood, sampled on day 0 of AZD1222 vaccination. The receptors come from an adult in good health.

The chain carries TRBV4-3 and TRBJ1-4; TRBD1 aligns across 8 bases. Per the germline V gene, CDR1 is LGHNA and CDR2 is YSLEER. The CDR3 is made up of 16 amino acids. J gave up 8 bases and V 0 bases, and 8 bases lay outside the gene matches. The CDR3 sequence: CASSQDGARDREKLFF. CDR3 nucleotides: TGCGCCAGCAGCCAAGATGGGGCGAGGGACAGGGAAAAACTGTTTTTT.

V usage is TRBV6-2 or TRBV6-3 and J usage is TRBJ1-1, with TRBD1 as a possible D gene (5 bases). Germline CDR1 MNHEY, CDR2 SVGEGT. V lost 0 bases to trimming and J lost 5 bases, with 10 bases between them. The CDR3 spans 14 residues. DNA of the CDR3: TGTGCCAGCAGTTACTCTAGGAGGGGAACTGAAGCTTTCTTT. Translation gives CASSYSRRGTEAFF.

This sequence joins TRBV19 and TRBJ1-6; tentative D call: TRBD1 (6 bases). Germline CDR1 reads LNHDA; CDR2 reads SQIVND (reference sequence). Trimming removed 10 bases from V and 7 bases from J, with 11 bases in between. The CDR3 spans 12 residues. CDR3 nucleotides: TGTGCCACAGGACAGTCAAATTCACCCCTCCACTTT. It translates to CATGQSNSPLHF.

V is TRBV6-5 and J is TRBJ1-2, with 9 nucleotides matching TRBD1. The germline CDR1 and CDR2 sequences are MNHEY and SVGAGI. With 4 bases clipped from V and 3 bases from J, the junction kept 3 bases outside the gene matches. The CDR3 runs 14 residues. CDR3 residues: CASSSTGGDYGYTF. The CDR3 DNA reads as TGTGCCAGCAGTTCTACAGGGGGCGACTATGGCTACACCTTC.

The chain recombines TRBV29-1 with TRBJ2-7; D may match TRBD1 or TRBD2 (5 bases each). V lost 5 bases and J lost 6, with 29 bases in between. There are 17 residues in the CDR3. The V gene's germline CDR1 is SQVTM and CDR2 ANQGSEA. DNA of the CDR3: TGCAGCGTTCGGTCGCCCCGGGGCAGGGCGCCGGCGGGCGAGCAGTACTTC. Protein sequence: CSVRSPRGRAPAGEQYF.

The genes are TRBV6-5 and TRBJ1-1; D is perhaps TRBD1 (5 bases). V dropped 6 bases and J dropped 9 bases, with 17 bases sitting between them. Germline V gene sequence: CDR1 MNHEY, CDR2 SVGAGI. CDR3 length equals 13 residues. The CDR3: CASRSGTALKAFF. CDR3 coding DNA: TGTGCCAGCAGGTCCGGGACCGCGCTTAAAGCTTTCTTT.

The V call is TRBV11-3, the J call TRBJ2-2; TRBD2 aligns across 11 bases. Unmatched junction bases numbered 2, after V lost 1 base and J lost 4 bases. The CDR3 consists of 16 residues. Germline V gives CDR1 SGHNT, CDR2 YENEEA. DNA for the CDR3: TGTGCCAGCAGCTTAGTACTAGCGGGAGTCACCGGGGAGCTGTTTTTT. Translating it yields CASSLVLAGVTGELFF.

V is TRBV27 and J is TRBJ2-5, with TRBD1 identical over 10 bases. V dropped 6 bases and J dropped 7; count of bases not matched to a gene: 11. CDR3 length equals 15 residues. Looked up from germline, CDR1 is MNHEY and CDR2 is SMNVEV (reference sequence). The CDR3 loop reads CASRTLRDRGGTQYF. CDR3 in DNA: TGTGCCAGCAGAACCCTCCGGGACAGGGGCGGGACCCAGTACTTC.

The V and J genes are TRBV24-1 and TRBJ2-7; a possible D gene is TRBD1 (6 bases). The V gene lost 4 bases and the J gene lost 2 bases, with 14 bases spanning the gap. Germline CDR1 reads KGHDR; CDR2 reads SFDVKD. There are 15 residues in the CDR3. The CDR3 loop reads CATSDTIGDTYEQYF. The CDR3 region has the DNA TGTGCCACCAGTGACACTATCGGGGACACCTACGAGCAGTACTTC.

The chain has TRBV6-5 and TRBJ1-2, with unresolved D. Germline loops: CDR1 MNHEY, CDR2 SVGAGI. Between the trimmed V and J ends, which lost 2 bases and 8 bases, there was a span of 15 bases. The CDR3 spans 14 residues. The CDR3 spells CASSYAMGDTGYTF. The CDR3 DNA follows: TGTGCCAGCAGTTACGCCATGGGTGATACGGGCTACACCTTC.

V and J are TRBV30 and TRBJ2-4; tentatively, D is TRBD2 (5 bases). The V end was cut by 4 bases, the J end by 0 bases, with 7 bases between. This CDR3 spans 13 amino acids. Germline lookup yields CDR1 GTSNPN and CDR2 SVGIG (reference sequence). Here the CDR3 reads CAWMGRAKNIQYF. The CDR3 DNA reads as TGTGCCTGGATGGGGAGAGCCAAAAACATTCAGTACTTC.

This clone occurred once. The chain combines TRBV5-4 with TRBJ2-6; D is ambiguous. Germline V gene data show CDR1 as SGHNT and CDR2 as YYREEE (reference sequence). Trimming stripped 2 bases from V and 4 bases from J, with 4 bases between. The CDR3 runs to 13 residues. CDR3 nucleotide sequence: TGTGCCAGCAGCTTATCGGGGGCCAACGTCCTGACTTTC. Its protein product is CASSLSGANVLTF.

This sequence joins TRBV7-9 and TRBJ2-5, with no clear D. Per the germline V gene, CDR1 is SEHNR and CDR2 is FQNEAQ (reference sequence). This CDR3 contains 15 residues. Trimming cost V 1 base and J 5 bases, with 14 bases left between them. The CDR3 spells CASSLGSLTTETQYF. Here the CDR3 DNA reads TGTGCCAGCAGCTTAGGAAGCTTAACCACCGAGACCCAGTACTTC.

CDR3 DNA: TGTGCCAGCATCCCCCCGTCGGTACCGAACACTGAAGCTTTCTTT. Translated, it gives CASIPPSVPNTEAFF. This chain links TRBV7-9 with TRBJ1-1; no reliable D call. The germline V gene encodes CDR1 SEHNR and CDR2 FQNEAQ (reference sequence). This CDR3 spans 15 amino acids. V was clipped by 7 bases and J by 1 base, with 16 bases between them.

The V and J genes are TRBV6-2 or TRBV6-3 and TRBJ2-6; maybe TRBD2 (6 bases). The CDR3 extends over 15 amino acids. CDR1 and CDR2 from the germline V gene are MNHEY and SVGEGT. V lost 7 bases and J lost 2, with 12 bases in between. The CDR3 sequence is CASIPGVAGANVLTF. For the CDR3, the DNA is TGTGCCAGCATCCCGGGGGTAGCTGGGGCCAACGTCCTGACTTTC.

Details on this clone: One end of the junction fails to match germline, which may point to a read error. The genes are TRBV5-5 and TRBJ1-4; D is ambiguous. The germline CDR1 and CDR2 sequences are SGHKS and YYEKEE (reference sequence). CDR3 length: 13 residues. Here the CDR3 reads CASSSPTGRPGVF. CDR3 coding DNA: TGTGCCAGCAGCTCCCCTACGGGAAGGCCTGGGGTTTTT.

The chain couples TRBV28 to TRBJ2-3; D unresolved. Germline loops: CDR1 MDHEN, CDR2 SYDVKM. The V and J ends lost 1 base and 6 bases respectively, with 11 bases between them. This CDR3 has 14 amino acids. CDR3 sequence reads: CASSLSVLMDTQYF. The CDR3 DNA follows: TGTGCCAGCAGTTTATCAGTCCTGATGGATACGCAGTATTTT.

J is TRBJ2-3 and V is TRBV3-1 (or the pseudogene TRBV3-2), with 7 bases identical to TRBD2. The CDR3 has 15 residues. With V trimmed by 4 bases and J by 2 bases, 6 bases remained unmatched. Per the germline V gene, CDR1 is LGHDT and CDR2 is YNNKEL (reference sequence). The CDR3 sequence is CASSLSTSHTDTQYF. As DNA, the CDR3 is TGTGCCAGCAGCCTCTCGACTAGCCACACAGATACGCAGTATTTT.

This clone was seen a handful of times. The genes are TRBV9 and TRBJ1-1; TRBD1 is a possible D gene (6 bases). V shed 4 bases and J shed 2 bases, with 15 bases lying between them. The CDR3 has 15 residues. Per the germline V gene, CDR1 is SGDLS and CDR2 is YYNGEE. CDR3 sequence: CASSYTPGHNTEAFF. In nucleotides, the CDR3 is TGTGCCAGCAGCTACACGCCGGGACACAACACTGAAGCTTTCTTT. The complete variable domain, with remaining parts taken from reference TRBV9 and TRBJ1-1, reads DSGVTQTPKHLITATGQRVTLRCSPRSGDLSVYWYQQSLDQGLQFLIQYYNGEERAKGNILERFSAQQFPDLHSELNLSSLELGDSALYFCASSYTPGHNTEAFFGQGTRLTVV.

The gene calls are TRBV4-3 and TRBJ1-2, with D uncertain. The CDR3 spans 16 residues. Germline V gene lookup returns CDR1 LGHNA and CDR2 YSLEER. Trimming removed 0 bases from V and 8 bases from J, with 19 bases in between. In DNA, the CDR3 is TGCGCCAGCAGCCAAGATACTGTGACCACCCCGGGGGGCTACACCTTC. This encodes CASSQDTVTTPGGYTF.

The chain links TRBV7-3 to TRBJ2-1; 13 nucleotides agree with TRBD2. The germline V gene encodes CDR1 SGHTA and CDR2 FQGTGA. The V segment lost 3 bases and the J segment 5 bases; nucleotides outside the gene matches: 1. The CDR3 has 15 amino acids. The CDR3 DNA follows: TGTGCCAGCAGCTTGACTAGCGGGGGGAACAATGAGCAGTTCTTC. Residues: CASSLTSGGNNEQFF.

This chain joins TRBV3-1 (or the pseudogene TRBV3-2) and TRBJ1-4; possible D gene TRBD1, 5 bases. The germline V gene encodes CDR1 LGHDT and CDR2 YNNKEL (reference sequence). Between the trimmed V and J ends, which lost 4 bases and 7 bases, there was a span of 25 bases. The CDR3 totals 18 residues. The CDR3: CASSLQGGRVTGSEKLFF. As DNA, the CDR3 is TGTGCCAGCAGCCTTCAGGGAGGTAGGGTAACAGGTAGTGAAAAACTGTTTTTT.